This T cell receptor (beta chain) is from a study of blood T cell repertoires in COVID-19. Authors' data handling: Amplified reference gene primers provided the basis for estimating nucleated cell counts. Profiled with immunoSEQ multiplex PCR; TCRdb holds only in-frame clones, not every one. The DNA gave D and trimming, while V, J and clone size come from that table. This table holds 120,000 or so clones, just under 85% found once. With V trimmed by 4 bases and J by 10 bases, 5 bases remained unmatched. CDR3 length: 13 amino acids. Per germline, CDR1 ENHRY and CDR2 SYGVKD. The clonotype was recovered from a woman aged 45-65 years with acute or convalescent COVID-19. The sample consisted of peripheral blood. The chain carries TRBV10-3 and TRBJ2-3; TRBD2 matches 10 bases. As DNA, the CDR3 is TGTGCCATCAGTGCCACTAGCGGGGAAGCGCAGTATTTT. Protein product: CAISATSGEAQYF.